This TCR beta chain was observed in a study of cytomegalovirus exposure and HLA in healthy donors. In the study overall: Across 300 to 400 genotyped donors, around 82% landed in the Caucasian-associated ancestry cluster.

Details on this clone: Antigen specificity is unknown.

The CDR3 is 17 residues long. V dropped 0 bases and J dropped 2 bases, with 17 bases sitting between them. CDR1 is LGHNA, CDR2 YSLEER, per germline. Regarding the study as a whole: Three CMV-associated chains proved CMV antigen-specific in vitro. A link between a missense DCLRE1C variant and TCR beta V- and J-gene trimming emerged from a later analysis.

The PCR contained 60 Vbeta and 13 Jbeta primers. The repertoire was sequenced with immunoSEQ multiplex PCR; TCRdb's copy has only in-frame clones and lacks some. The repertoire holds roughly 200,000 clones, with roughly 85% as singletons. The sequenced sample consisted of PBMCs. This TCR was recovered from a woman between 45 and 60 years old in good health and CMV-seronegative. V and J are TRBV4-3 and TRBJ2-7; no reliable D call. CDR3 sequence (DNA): TGCGCCAGCAGCCAAGATGAATATGCGGCCTCCCCCTACGAGCAGTACTTC. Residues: CASSQDEYAASPYEQYF.